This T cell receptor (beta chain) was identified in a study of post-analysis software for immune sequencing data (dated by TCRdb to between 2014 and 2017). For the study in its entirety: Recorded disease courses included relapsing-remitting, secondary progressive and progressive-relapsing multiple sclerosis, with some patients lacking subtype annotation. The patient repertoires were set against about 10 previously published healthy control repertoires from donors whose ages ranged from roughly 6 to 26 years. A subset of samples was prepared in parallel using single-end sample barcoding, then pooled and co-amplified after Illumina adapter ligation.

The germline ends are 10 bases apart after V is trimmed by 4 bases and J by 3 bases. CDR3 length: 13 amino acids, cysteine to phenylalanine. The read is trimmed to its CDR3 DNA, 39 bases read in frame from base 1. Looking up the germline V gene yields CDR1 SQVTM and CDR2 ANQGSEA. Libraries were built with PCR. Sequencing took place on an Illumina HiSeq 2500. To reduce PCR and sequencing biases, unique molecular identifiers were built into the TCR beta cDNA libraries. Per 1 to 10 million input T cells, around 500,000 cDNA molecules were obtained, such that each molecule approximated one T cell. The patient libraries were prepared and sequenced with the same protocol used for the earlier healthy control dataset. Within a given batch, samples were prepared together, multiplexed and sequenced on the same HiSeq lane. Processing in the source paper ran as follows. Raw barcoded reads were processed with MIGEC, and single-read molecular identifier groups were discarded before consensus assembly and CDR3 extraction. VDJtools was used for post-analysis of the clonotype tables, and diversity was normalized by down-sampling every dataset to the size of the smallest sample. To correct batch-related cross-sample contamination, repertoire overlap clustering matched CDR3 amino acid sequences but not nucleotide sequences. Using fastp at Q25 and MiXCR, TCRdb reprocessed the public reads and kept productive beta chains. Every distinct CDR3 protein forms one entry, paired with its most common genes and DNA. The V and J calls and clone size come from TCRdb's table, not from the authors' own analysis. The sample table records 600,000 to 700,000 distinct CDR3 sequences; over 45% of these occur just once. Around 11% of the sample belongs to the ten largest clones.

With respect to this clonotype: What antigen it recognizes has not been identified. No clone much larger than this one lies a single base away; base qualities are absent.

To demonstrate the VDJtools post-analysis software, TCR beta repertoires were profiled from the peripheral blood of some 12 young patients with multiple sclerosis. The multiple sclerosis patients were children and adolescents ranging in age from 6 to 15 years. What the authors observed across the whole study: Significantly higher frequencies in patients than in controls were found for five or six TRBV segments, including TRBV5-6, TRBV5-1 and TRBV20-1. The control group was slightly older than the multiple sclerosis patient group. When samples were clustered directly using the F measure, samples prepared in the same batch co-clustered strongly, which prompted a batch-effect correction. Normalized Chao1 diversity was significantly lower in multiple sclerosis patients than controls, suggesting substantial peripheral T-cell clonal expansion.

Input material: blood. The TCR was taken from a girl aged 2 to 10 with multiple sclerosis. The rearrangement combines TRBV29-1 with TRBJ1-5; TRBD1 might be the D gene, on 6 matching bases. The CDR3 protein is CSVATGLNQPQHF. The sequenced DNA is TGCAGCGTTGCCACAGGGCTCAATCAGCCCCAGCATTTT.